This T cell receptor beta chain originates from a study of post-analysis software for immune sequencing data. Findings and limits, study-wide: Patients used a handful of TRBV segments, including TRBV5-6, TRBV5-1 and TRBV20-1, more often than controls.

Incorporated into the TCR beta cDNA libraries were unique molecular identifiers, which served to reduce PCR and sequencing biases. TCRdb independently ran MiXCR on the PCR reads; one entry per CDR3 protein. The sample lists fewer than 600,000 distinct CDR3 sequences, under 55% occurring once. Germline CDR1 MNHNS, CDR2 SASEGT. This CDR3 region has 12 residues. Trimming stripped 6 bases from V and 10 bases from J, with 13 bases between. Regarding this clonotype: Its matching antigen is unknown.

The chain recombines TRBV6-1 with TRBJ2-1, with D unresolved. The sequencing input was blood. The receptor comes from a girl aged 5-17 years with multiple sclerosis. CDR3 amino acids: CASRVTAYEQFF. The CDR3 DNA reads as TGTGCCAGCAGGGTGACGGCTTACGAGCAGTTCTTC.